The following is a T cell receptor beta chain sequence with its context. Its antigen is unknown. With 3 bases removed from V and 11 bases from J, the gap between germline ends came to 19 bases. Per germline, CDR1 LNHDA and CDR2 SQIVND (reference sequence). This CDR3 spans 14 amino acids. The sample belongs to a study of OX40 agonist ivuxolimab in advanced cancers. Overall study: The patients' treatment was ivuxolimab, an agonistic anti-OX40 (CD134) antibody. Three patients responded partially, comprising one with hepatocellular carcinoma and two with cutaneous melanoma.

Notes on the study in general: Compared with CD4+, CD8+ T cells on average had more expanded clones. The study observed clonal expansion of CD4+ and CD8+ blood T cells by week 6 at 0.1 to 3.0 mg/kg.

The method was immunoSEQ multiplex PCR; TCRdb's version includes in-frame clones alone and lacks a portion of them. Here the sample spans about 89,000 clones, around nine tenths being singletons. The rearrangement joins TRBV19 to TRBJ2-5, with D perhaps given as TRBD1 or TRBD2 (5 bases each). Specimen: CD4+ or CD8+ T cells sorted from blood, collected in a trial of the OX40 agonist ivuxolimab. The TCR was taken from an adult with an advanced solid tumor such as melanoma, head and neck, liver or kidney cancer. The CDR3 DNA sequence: TGTGCCAGTAGTATCCAAAGCCCCGGGGCGGAGCAGTACTTC. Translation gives CASSIQSPGAEQYF.